This TCR beta chain was recorded in a study of blood T cell repertoires in COVID-19. Study-wide context: Collection of acute and convalescent COVID-19 samples took place in the United States, Italy and Spain. T cells, B-cell-depleted T cells, or PBMCs provided the cDNA or gDNA that served as material.

Study processing details: Amplified reference gene primers provided the basis for estimating nucleated cell counts. Assay: immunoSEQ multiplex PCR; the TCRdb copy retains only in-frame clones and omits some. The D gene and trimming were derived from the DNA, and the V and J assignments and clone size from that table. The repertoire has tens of thousands of clones, about 86% of them found once; the top ten carry approximately 15%. V shed 1 base and J 3 bases; nucleotides not matched to a gene: 6. CDR1 and CDR2 from the germline V gene are SEHNR and FQNEAQ (reference sequence). CDR3 length: 15 amino acids.

The gene calls are TRBV7-9 and TRBJ2-7, with 7 bases that match TRBD2. The source material was peripheral blood. The receptor was isolated from a human donor in a cohort sampled during active COVID-19. The CDR3 nucleotides are TGTGCCAGCAGCTTAGGGACTAGAGCGGTCTACGAGCAGTACTTC. Protein: CASSLGTRAVYEQYF.